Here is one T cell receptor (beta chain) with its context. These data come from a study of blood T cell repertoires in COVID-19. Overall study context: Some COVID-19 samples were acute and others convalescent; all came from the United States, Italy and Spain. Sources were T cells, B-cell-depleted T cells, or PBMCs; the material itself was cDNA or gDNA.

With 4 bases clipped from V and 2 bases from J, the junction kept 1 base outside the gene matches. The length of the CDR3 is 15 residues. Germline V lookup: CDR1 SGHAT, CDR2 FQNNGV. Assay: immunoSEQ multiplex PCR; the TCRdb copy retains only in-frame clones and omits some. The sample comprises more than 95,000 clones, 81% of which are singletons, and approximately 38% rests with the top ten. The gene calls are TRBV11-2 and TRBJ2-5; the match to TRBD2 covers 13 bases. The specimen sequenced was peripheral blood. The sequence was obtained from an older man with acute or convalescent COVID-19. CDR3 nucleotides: TGTGCCAGCAGCTGGACTAGCGGGAGACAAGAGACCCAGTACTTC. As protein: CASSWTSGRQETQYF.